This TCR beta chain was obtained from a study of blood T cell repertoires in COVID-19. At the level of the study: T cells, B-cell-depleted T cells, or PBMCs supplied cDNA or gDNA.

At least ten counts were recorded for this clone. The V end was cut by 1 base, the J end by 5 bases, with 20 bases between. Germline CDR1 and CDR2: SGHTA and FQGTGA. The CDR3 sequence is 17 residues long. Assay: immunoSEQ multiplex PCR; the TCRdb copy retains only in-frame clones and omits some. Among a few hundred thousand clones listed, around 84% were seen once. In terms of age and location, participants ranged from roughly 18 to 90 years and lived in about two dozen US areas. Participants were placed into cohorts based on the clinical history they reported. This sequence was found in a young man with acute COVID-19. Sequencing was performed on PBMCs or T cells enriched from blood (not recorded which). The chain employs TRBV7-3 and TRBJ2-5, with unresolved D. CDR3 region: CASSLNPVGAVHETQYF. The CDR3 nucleotides read TGTGCCAGCAGCTTAAACCCGGTGGGCGCCGTACACGAGACCCAGTACTTC.